The clone carrying this TCR beta chain was observed a few times. This entry belongs to a study of blood T cell repertoires in COVID-19. The data were produced by immunoSEQ multiplex PCR, yet TCRdb's version contains in-frame clones alone and is incomplete. Seen here are about 60,000 clones, 70% to 85% observed once, and the top ten hold approximately 15%. Deletions cut 4 bases from V and 3 bases from J, with 6 bases between. The CDR3 length is 12 residues. Germline-derived CDR1 and CDR2 are LGHDT and YNNKEL (reference sequence). The receptor comes from a man aged 70 or older with active COVID-19. The chain couples TRBV3-1 (or the pseudogene TRBV3-2) to TRBJ1-1; D is uncertain. Sequenced material: peripheral blood. The CDR3 sequence: CASSRGDTEAFF. DNA of the CDR3: TGTGCCAGCAGCCGCGGGGACACTGAAGCTTTCTTT.